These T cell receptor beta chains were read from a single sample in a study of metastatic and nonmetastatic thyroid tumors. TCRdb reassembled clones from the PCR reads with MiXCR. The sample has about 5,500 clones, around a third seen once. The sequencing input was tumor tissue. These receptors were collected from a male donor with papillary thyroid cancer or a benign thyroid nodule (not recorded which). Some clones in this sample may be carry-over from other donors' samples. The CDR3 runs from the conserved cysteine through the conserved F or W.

CDR3: CASSLLPGQGNYEQYF
V: TRBV27
J: TRBJ2-7

CDR3: CASSLGPGQETQYF
V: TRBV11-2
J: TRBJ2-5

CDR3: CASSPGQGSSYGYTF
V: TRBV6-6
J: TRBJ1-2

CDR3: CASSGLSGVLSYEQYF
V: TRBV25-1
J: TRBJ2-7

CDR3: CASSSRLVREQYF
V: TRBV6-1
J: TRBJ2-7

CDR3: CSVEDPVGQYF
V: TRBV29-1
J: TRBJ2-7

CDR3: CSAIGTSERREQYF
V: TRBV20-1
J: TRBJ2-7

CDR3: CASSLEGQGVANEQFF
V: TRBV11-2
J: TRBJ2-1

CDR3: CASSIHRGSEQYF
V: TRBV27
J: TRBJ2-7

CDR3: CASSEDRQGPNQPQHF
V: TRBV5-5
J: TRBJ1-5